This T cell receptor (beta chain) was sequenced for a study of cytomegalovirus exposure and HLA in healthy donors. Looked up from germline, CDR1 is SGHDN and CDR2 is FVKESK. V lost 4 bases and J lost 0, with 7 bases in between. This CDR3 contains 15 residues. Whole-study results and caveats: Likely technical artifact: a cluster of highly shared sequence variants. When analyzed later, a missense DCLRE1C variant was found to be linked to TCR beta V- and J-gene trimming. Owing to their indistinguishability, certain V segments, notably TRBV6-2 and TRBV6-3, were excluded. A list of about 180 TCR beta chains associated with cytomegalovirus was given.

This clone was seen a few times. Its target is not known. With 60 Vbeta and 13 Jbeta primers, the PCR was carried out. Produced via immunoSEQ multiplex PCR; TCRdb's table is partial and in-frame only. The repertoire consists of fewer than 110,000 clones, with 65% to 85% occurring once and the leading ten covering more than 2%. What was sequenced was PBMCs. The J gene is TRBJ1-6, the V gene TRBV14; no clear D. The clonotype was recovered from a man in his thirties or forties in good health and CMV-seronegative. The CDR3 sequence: CASSPRSSYNSPLHF. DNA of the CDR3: TGTGCCAGCAGCCCCCGGAGCTCCTATAATTCACCCCTCCACTTT. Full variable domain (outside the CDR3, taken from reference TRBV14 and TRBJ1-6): EAGVTQFPSHSVIEKGQTVTLRCDPISGHDNLYWYRRVMGKEIKFLLHFVKESKQDESGMPNNRFLAERTGGTYSTLKVQPAELEDSGVYFCASSPRSSYNSPLHFGNGTRLTVT.